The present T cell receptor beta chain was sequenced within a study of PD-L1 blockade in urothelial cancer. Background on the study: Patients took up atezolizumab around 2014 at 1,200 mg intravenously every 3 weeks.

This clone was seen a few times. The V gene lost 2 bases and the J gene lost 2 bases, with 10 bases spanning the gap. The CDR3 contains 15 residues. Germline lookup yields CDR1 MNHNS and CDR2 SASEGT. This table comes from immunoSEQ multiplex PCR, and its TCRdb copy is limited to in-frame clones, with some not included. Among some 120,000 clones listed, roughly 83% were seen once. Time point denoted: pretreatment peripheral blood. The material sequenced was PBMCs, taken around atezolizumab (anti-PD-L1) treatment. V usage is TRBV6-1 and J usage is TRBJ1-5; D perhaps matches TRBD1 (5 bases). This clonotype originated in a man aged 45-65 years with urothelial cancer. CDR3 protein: CASSERTLGNQPQHF. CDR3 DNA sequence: TGTGCCAGCAGTGAAAGGACATTGGGCAATCAGCCCCAGCATTTT.